One sample yielded the 22 T cell receptor beta chains listed below, sequenced in a study of PD-L1 blockade in urothelial cancer. Assay used: immunoSEQ multiplex PCR; TCRdb lists only in-frame clones, some missing. Among 23,000 or so clones, roughly 84% were seen once, and the ten largest hold 1.6%. Time point given: peripheral blood 6 weeks after treatment start. Specimen: PBMCs, collected around atezolizumab (anti-PD-L1) treatment. These receptors were collected from a man between 65 and 80 years old with urothelial cancer.

This clone was found once. V is TRBV5-1 and J is TRBJ2-3, with 14 bases fitting TRBD2. The J segment lost 5 bases and the V segment lost 4 bases, leaving 6 bases of the junction unmatched. Germline-derived CDR1 and CDR2 are SGHRS and YFSETQ. CDR3 length: 16 residues. The CDR3 region is CASSIGTSGRGDTQYF. The CDR3 nucleotides are TGCGCCAGCAGCATCGGGACTAGCGGGAGAGGAGATACGCAGTATTTT.

J is TRBJ1-1 and V is TRBV19; TRBD1 might be the D (6 bases). The V gene lost 4 bases and the J gene lost 10 bases, with 16 bases spanning the gap. In germline, CDR1 is LNHDA, CDR2 SQIVND (reference sequence). The CDR3 is made up of 13 amino acids. In DNA, the CDR3 is TGTGCCAGTAGTAAGCGGGACAACAGTGCAGCTTTCTTT. Protein product: CASSKRDNSAAFF.

The V gene is TRBV7-8, the J gene TRBJ2-1; D possibly corresponds to TRBD1 (6 bases). CDR3 size: 16 residues. The germline V gene has CDR1 SGHVS and CDR2 FQNEAQ. The V end was cut by 1 base, the J end by 5 bases, with 15 bases between. The CDR3 DNA reads as TGTGCCAGCAGCTTAGATATTGGACAGATCGACAATGAGCAGTTCTTC. It specifies CASSLDIGQIDNEQFF.

This rearrangement joins TRBV21-1 to TRBJ2-7; TRBD1 is taken as the D call from the table, unchecked against the DNA. TRBV21-1 is a pseudogene. The CDR3 totals 15 residues. The CDR3 region is CASSKDCQGAYEQYF. CDR3 bases: TGTGCCAGCAGCAAAGATTGCCAGGGGGCCTACGAGCAGTACTTC.

V and J are TRBV2 and TRBJ2-7; 13 bases are shared with TRBD2. Looked up from germline, CDR1 is SNHLY and CDR2 is FYNNEI. The CDR3 runs 14 residues. After removal of 8 bases from V and 7 bases from J, the junction contained 8 bases not matched to a gene. CDR3 region: CASQLAGGAGEQYF. The CDR3 DNA reads as TGTGCCAGCCAACTAGCGGGGGGGGCGGGGGAGCAGTACTTC.

This clone was detected only a few times. V gene TRBV5-1 combines with J gene TRBJ1-1; tentatively, D is TRBD1 (6 bases). This CDR3 is built from 14 residues. Per the germline V gene, CDR1 is SGHRS and CDR2 is YFSETQ. Trimming cost V 4 bases and J 4 bases, with 14 bases left between them. The CDR3 bases are TGCGCCAGCAGCCAACAGACAGGCTCCACTGAAGCTTTCTTT. Its translation is CASSQQTGSTEAFF. The entire variable domain, with the rest obtained from reference TRBV5-1 and TRBJ1-1, is as follows: KAGVTQTPRYLIKTRGQQVTLSCSPISGHRSVSWYQQTPGQGLQFLFEYFSETQRNKGNFPGRFSGRQFSNSRSEMNVSTLELGDSALYLCASSQQTGSTEAFFGQGTRLTVV.

The J gene is TRBJ1-5, the V gene TRBV28; unclear D gene. Trimming took off 4 bases at V and 4 bases at J, with 8 bases between the two ends. Germline V CDR1 and CDR2: MDHEN, SYDVKM. The CDR3 consists of 13 residues. The CDR3 sequence: CASSYGGNQPQHF. The CDR3 nucleotides read TGTGCCAGCAGTTACGGAGGAAATCAGCCCCAGCATTTT. The full variable domain, its missing parts supplied by reference TRBV28 and TRBJ1-5, is DVKVTQSSRYLVKRTGEKVFLECVQDMDHENMFWYRQDPGLGLRLIYFSYDVKMKEKGDIPEGYSVSREKKERFSLILESASTNQTSMYLCASSYGGNQPQHFGDGTRLSIL.

The sample holds one count of this clone. The chain combines TRBV6-5 with TRBJ1-3, with 8 bases that match TRBD1. Germline CDR1 and CDR2: MNHEY and SVGAGI. The V gene end was trimmed by 6 bases and the J gene end by 0 bases; junction bases not matched to a gene: 4. This CDR3 is built from 15 residues. The CDR3 DNA sequence: TGTGCCAGCAGACCAGGGGGCTCCTCTGGAAACACCATATATTTT. Translating it yields CASRPGGSSGNTIYF.

This clone has a handful of counts. The chain couples TRBV5-8 to TRBJ2-1; TRBD2 might be the D (6 bases). Germline V gives CDR1 SGHTS, CDR2 YDEGEE. The CDR3 is made up of 15 amino acids. The V end was cut by 1 base, the J end by 0 bases, with 8 bases between. CDR3 bases: TGTGCCAGCAGCTTGCTAGCGAGCTCCTACAATGAGCAGTTCTTC. Its protein is CASSLLASSYNEQFF.

J is TRBJ2-5 and V is TRBV19; weak D call: TRBD1 (6 bases). The V gene's germline CDR1 is LNHDA and CDR2 SQIVND (reference sequence). The CDR3 covers 14 residues. V lost 2 bases to trimming and J lost 5 bases, with 12 bases between them. The CDR3 region is CASSIQQGLETQYF. As DNA, the CDR3 is TGTGCCAGTAGTATACAACAGGGTCTGGAGACCCAGTACTTC.

This clone was counted once. V and J are TRBV4-3 and TRBJ2-6; no clear D gene. The length of the CDR3 is 16 residues. Trimming removed 0 bases at V and 1 base at J, with 7 bases between. CDR1 is LGHNA and CDR2 is YSLEER in the germline V gene. This CDR3 is CASSQDPLSGANVLTF. CDR3 coding DNA: TGCGCCAGCAGCCAAGATCCCCTGTCTGGGGCCAACGTCCTGACTTTC.

This clone has just one count. CDR3 coding DNA: TGCAGCGTTCTCCGGGACAGGGGCCACGAGCAGTACTTC. Translation: CSVLRDRGHEQYF. The gene calls are TRBV29-1 and TRBJ2-7, with 10 bases aligning to TRBD1. J lost 5 bases, V lost 5 bases, and 6 bases had no gene match. Germline V gene lookup returns CDR1 SQVTM and CDR2 ANQGSEA. The CDR3 is made up of 13 amino acids.

The gene calls are TRBV6-6 and TRBJ1-1; D perhaps matches TRBD1 (5 bases). Trimming shortened V by 5 bases and J by 1 base, and 8 bases separated the two germline ends. CDR1 is MNHNY and CDR2 is SVGAGI in the germline V gene (reference sequence). The CDR3 contains 13 residues. CDR3 sequence reads: CASSTGRNTEAFF. The CDR3 DNA is TGTGCCAGCAGTACAGGCCGGAACACTGAAGCTTTCTTT.

This chain joins TRBV6-4 and TRBJ2-7; a weak D match, TRBD1 (6 bases). This CDR3 has 13 amino acids. V shed 4 bases and J shed 3 bases, with 10 bases lying between them. Germline V CDR1 and CDR2: MRHNA, SNTAGT. CDR3 in DNA: TGTGCCAGCAGTGCCGACAGGAACTACGAGCAGTACTTC. Its protein is CASSADRNYEQYF.

A single count supports this clone. V gene TRBV5-4 combines with J gene TRBJ2-1, with 8 bases lining up with TRBD2. Germline V gene lookup returns CDR1 SGHNT and CDR2 YYREEE (reference sequence). V was clipped by 4 bases and J by 5 bases; unmatched bases: 14. The CDR3 runs 17 residues. The CDR3 DNA reads as TGTGCCAGCAGCCCAACCGGGGGGGTCTCTTTCAACAATGAGCAGTTCTTC. Residues: CASSPTGGVSFNNEQFF.

The chain couples TRBV5-5 to TRBJ1-2, with TRBD1 matching 9 bases. The CDR3 totals 15 residues. Germline V CDR1 and CDR2: SGHKS, YYEKEE (reference sequence). The V gene end was trimmed by 7 bases and the J gene end by 5 bases; junction bases not matched to a gene: 12. The CDR3 nucleotides are TGTGCCAGCGGTCCTCCGGGACAGGGTTTATATGGCTACACCTTC. Translating it yields CASGPPGQGLYGYTF.

The chain employs TRBV7-8 and TRBJ2-7, with 13 nucleotides matching TRBD2. The CDR3 sequence is 17 residues long. With V trimmed by 1 base and J by 1 base, 4 bases remained unmatched. Germline lookup yields CDR1 SGHVS and CDR2 FQNEAQ. CDR3: CASSLGTSGRGSYEQYF. In DNA form, the CDR3 reads TGTGCCAGCAGCTTAGGGACTAGCGGGAGAGGGTCCTACGAGCAGTACTTC.

The rearrangement links TRBV6-1 to TRBJ2-1; 9 bases map to TRBD2. This CDR3 is 15 amino acids long. The germline CDR1 and CDR2 sequences are MNHNS and SASEGT. The V segment lost 3 bases and the J segment 5 bases; nucleotides outside the gene matches: 5. In DNA, the CDR3 is TGTGCCAGCAGTGAGGCTAGCGGGACCAACAATGAGCAGTTCTTC. Protein sequence: CASSEASGTNNEQFF.

V is TRBV9 and J is TRBJ1-4; 10 nucleotides line up with TRBD1. The CDR3 extends over 14 amino acids. Germline CDR1 reads SGDLS; CDR2 reads YYNGEE. J was trimmed by 8 bases and V by 3 bases; bases with no gene match: 4. The CDR3 sequence: CASSADRGDEKLFF. The CDR3 region has the DNA TGTGCCAGCAGCGCGGACAGGGGGGACGAAAAACTGTTTTTT.

V and J are TRBV4-1 and TRBJ2-7, with 9 bases identical to TRBD2. Germline CDR1 reads MGHRA; CDR2 reads YSYEKL. The CDR3 sequence is 16 residues long. V was clipped by 3 bases and J by 3 bases; unmatched bases: 9. The CDR3 sequence: CASSHQAGGIGYEQYF. The DNA of the CDR3 is TGCGCCAGCAGCCATCAAGCGGGAGGCATAGGCTACGAGCAGTACTTC.

This chain joins TRBV7-2 and TRBJ2-7, with 11 nucleotides matching TRBD2. This CDR3 region has 16 residues. The germline V gene has CDR1 SGHTA and CDR2 FQGNSA. The ends lost 4 bases at V and 5 bases at J; junction bases unmatched: 10. In nucleotides, the CDR3 is TGTGCCAGCAGCTCCGGGACTAGCGGTTTTCCGGACGAGCAGTACTTC. Its protein product is CASSSGTSGFPDEQYF.

The chain is built from TRBV29-1 and TRBJ2-1; 7 bases align to TRBD1. The CDR3 loop spans 14 amino acids. From germline, CDR1 is SQVTM and CDR2 ANQGSEA. V shed 7 bases, J shed 2 bases, and the junction held 8 bases outside the gene matches. CDR3 DNA sequence: TGCAGCGCTGCGACAGGGACCCCCTACAATGAGCAGTTCTTC. As protein: CSAATGTPYNEQFF.